This T cell receptor (beta chain) is from a study of liver allograft versus peripheral blood T cells. Overall study: Comparative analysis was performed on T cell receptor repertoires from transplanted livers and from recipients' peripheral blood.

In TCRdb, the reads were re-called with MiXCR into one record per CDR3 protein. The sample yields around 12,000 distinct CDR3 sequences, approximately 17% seen once. In this sample, this clonotype turned up a few times. Between the trimmed V and J ends, which lost 0 bases and 2 bases, there was a span of 8 bases. CDR1 and CDR2 from the germline V gene are SGHKS and YYEKEE (reference sequence). The CDR3 sequence is 14 residues long. The receptor's source is a human patient who had a liver transplant. Some of the T cells may derive from the graft donor. This chain links TRBV5-5 with TRBJ1-2; tentatively, D is TRBD1 (5 bases). CDR3 bases: TGTGCCAGCAGCTTGGGCCAGGGCAACTATGGCTACACCTTC. Amino acid sequence: CASSLGQGNYGYTF.